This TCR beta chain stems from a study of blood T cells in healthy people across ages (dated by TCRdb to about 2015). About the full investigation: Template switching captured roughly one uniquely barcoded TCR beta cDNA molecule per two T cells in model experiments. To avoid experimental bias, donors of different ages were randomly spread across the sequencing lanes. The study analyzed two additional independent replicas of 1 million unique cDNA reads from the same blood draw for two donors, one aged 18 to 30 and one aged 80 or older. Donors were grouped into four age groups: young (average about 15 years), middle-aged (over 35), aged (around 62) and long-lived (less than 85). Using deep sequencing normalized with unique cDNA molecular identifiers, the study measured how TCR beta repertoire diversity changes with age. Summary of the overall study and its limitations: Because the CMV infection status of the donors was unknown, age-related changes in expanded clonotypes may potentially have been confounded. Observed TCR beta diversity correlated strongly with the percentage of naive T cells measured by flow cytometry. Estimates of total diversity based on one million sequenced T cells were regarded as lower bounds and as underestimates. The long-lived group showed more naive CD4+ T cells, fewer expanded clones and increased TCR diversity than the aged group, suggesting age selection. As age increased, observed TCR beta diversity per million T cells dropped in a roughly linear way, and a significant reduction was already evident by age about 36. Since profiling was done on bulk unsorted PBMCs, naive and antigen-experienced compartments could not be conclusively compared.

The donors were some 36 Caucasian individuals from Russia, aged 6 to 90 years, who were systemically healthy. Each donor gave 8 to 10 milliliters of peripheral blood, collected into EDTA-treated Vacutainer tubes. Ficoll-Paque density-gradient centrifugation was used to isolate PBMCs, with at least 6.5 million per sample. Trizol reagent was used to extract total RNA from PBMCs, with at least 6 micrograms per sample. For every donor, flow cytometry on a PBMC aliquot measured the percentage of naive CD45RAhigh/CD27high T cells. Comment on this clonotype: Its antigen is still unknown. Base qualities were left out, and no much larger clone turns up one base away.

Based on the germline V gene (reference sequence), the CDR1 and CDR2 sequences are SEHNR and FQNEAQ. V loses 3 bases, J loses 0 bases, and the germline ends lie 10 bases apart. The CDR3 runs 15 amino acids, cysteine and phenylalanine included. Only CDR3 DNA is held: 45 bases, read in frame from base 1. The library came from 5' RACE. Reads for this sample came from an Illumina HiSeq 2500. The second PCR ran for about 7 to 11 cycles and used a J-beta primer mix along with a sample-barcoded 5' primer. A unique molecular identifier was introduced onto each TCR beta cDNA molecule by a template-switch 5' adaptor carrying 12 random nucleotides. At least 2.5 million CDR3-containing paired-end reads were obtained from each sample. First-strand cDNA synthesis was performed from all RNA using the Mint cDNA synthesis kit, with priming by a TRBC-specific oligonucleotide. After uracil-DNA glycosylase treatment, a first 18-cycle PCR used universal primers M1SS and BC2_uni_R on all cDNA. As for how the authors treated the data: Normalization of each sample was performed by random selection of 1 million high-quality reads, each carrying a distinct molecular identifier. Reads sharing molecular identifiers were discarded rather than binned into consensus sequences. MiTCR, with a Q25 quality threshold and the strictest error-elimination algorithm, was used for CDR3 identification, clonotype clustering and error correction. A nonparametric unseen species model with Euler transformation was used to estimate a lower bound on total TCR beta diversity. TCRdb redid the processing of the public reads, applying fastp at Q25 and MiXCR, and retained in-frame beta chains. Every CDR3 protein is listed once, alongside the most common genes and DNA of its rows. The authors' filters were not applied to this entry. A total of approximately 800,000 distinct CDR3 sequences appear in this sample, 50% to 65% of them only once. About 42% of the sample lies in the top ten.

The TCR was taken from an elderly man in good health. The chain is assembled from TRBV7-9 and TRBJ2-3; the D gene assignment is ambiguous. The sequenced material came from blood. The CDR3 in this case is CASSFYGTSTDTQYF. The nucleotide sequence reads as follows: TGTGCCAGCAGCTTCTACGGAACTAGCACAGATACGCAGTATTTT.